The present T cell receptor delta chain was sequenced within a study of gamma-delta chains in newborns, infants, children. Study details: Microbial exposure reportedly drives polyclonal innate γδ T cell expansion after birth.

As for this clone: A read error likely explains this, since a far larger clone differs by one base. At the DNA level, this CDR3 is encoded by other sequences in the same sample as well.

There are 17 residues in the CDR3. Per germline, CDR1 GEAIGNYY and CDR2 EKD. TCRdb applied CATT to the reads for clone calling. Here the sample spans about 5,000 delta-chain clones, 0.42% being singletons. This chain uses TRDV2 with TRDJ3; 9 nucleotides agree with TRDD3. Sequencing used blood. The sequence was collected from a child who was a newborn, infant or young child, either healthy, febrile or measles-vaccinated (not recorded which). As DNA, the CDR3 is TGTGCCTGTGACACCGTGGGGGATATTTGGGACACTCGACAGATGTTTTTC. Protein: CACDTVGDIWDTRQMFF.